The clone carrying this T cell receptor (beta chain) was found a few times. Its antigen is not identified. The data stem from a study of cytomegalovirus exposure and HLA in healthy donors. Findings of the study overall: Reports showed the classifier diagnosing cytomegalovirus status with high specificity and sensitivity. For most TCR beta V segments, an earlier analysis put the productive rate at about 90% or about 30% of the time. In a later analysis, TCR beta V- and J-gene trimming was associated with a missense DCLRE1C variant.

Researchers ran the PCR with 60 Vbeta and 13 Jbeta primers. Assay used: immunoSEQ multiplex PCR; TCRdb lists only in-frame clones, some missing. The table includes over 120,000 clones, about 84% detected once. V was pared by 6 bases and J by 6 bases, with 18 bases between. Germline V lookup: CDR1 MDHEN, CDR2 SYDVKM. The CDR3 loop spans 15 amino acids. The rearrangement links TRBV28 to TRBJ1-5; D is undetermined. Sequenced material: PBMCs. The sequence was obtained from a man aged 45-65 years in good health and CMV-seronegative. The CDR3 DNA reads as TGTGCCAGCAGGCTCCGGCGGGGTTCCACTCAGCCCCAGCATTTT. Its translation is CASRLRRGSTQPQHF.